This TCR beta chain was sequenced for a study of cytomegalovirus exposure and HLA in healthy donors (dated by TCRdb to about 2017). General notes on the study: An earlier analysis of about 530 of the donors reported over 250 Gb of sequence data and about 120 million unique TCR beta sequences obtained from some 170 million T cells. The aim of the study was to test whether cataloging public T cell receptors could identify signatures of past pathogen exposure. About 300 gigabases of sequencing data and tens of millions of unique TCR sequences were included in an early release covering about 600 HLA-typed donors. Among around 400 genotyped donors of the cohort, an average of around 250,000 unique TCR beta nucleotide sequences was sequenced per donor, of which about 19% were non-productive. An earlier analysis of about 620 of the donors applied high-throughput TCR beta sequencing to assess whether each TCR beta V gene segment acted as functional or pseudogenic. The number of typed donors differed by locus: roughly 620-640 for A, B, C, DRB1 and DQB1; some 540 for DQA1; around 610 for DPA1; and about 450 for DPB1. To predict cytomegalovirus infection status, the study brought together high-throughput TCR immunosequencing, statistical association of individual TCRs with disease status, and machine learning. Among the roughly 400 genotyped donors, about 85% belonged to the genetic ancestry cluster associated with self-reported Caucasian donors. Donor age, sex, ethnicity and CMV serostatus were compiled together with the repertoire data. HLA typing included class I and class II loci at four-digit resolution. Every repertoire in the discovery cohort had been generated on one and the same sequencing platform. A later analysis re-analyzed previously published TCR beta repertoires from approximately 700 donors and added high-resolution HLA genotyping to study TCR occurrence patterns. Along with the roughly 670-subject first cohort, a separate validation cohort of over a hundred different subjects was used. In the later analysis, no new phenotypic data were used to find candidate immune exposures; instead, reliance was placed on TCR beta sequences and their occurrence across donors. A later genetic analysis used genome-wide SNP genotypes for about 55% of the 666 donors, treating that subset as a discovery cohort. The study profiled the T cell repertoires of hundreds of subjects by immunosequencing and related them to cytomegalovirus serostatus. A few DR-DQ haplotypes were treated as single units for association and clustering because of strong linkage in the cohort.

Library preparation was by the immunoSEQ multiplex PCR assay. The multiplex PCR relied on a mix of 60 forward primers for TCR Vbeta segments and 13 reverse primers for TCR Jbeta segments. A multiplex PCR assay on genomic DNA amplified the CDR3 region of rearranged TCR beta genes. On the Illumina HiSeq System, the amplified TCR beta libraries were sequenced as 87-base-pair reads. The paper's data handling went like this. Across the 600 to 700 repertoires, a later analysis counted some 81 million unique TCR beta chains, roughly 11 million of which were shared by at least two donors. Raw reads were error-corrected and collapsed into unique sequences by a nearest-neighbor algorithm in which closely related sequences were merged to remove PCR and sequencing errors. V, D and J gene segments were assigned by aligning CDR3 sequences to IMGT reference sequences. For a sequence to be retained, a match of at least six nucleotides to both a V gene segment and a J gene segment was required. Rearrangements were called productive when the CDR3 lacked stop codons and stayed in frame with V and J; all others were non-productive. Following IMGT convention, CDR3 was defined as the stretch from the second conserved V-encoded cysteine up to the conserved J-encoded phenylalanine. The earlier analysis of roughly 590 of the donors excluded sequences that lacked an unambiguous match to a single V gene segment. In an earlier analysis of several hundred of the donors, V segments were called functional above 56.7% productive rearrangements and were called segregating when the between-donor standard deviation exceeded 5%. To diagnose cytomegalovirus status from the catalog of TCR beta chain sequences, a statistical classification framework was built. A later analysis assigned V and J genes by comparing TCR nucleotide sequences with IMGT/GENE-DB human TR gene sequences. The TCRdist pipeline was used in a later analysis to assign CDR3 sequences and most-parsimonious VDJ recombination scenarios. In a later analysis, every TCR beta chain was defined by the combination of its CDR3 amino acid sequence and its V-gene family, and reads without a unique V-gene family were dropped. In a later analysis, 450 to 600 highly shared, low-generation-probability nucleotide sequences were removed to address suspected cross-contamination and a sequencing artifact. A later analysis calculated a clonal expansion index for each public chain from normalized within-repertoire ranks of inferred template counts. In a later analysis, generation probabilities were computed with a VDJ recombination model fitted to out-of-frame rearrangements, and the resulting probabilities were checked against IGoR. Hypergeometric tests were used in a later analysis to score TCR-TCR, TCR-HLA and TCR-CMV co-occurrence, with a repertoire-size bias correction applied to the TCR pairs. In a later analysis, false discovery rates were estimated by permuting HLA or CMV assignments 20 times. In a later analysis, co-occurring TCRs were grouped using DBSCAN, and TCRdist sequence similarity was added for clustering within HLA-allele-positive subsets. For co-occurrence clustering, repertoires with fewer than 30,000 or more than 120,000 public chains were excluded, along with roughly five repertoires with anomalous nucleotide sharing. Entries here come from immuneACCESS through TCRdb and include only in-frame sequences with V and J called. Some clones fail to appear in such tables; in the studies checked, an unresolved V gene covers under half of the shortfall, and the cause of the remainder is unknown. The DNA gave D and trimming, while V, J and clone size come from that table. The table for this sample lists some 120,000 clones; 81% of them were counted only once. 3.5% to 4.5% of the sample is taken by the ten largest.

V lost 3 bases and J lost 3 bases, and the count of bases not matched to a germline gene is 6. Its CDR3 holds 15 amino acids, cysteine through phenylalanine. Of the read, only the CDR3 DNA is kept; its 45 bases are in frame from base 1. Based on the germline V gene, the CDR1 and CDR2 sequences are MNHNS and SASEGT. What the study reported, not specific to this receptor: Some IMGT-functional V segments, including TRBV6-2 and TRBV6-3, could not be told apart with the 87-base-pair reads, so those segments were excluded. In a later analysis, TCR association rates were found to vary across HLA loci, with the most associated TCRs seen for DRB1 alleles and the fewest for HLA-C alleles. Most TCR sequences were seen in very few donors, while some public TCRs were found in many individuals. Because counts were too low, around 18 rarely observed V segments, including chromosome 9 orphons, were left out of the earlier analysis of over 550 of the donors. Compared with equally common non-associated chains, HLA-associated TCR beta chains in a later analysis were more clonally expanded and had lower generation probabilities. A further reported finding was that TCR beta sequences accurately predicted the HLA-A and HLA-B alleles for most subjects in the first cohort. The study gave a list of more than 150 TCR beta chains associated with cytomegalovirus. The only immune exposure information available for the cohort was CMV serostatus. An association between a missense DCLRE1C variant and V-gene and J-gene trimming of TCR beta chains was found in a later genetic analysis and replicated in an independent cohort. The sequencing pipeline was judged likely to have produced a cluster of highly shared sequence variants as a technical artifact. According to the authors, the approach could potentially be generalized to other disease states and immunological phenotypes. Most CMV-associated TCR beta chains appeared to be HLA-restricted in a later analysis, and the HLA associations seemed to be driven largely by CMV exposure. Cytomegalovirus status was reported to be diagnosed by the classifier with high specificity and sensitivity in both the original and validation cohorts. Correlated functional status among segregating V segments might be attributable to linkage disequilibrium, but an unknown experimental factor could not be ruled out. Sequencing depth was assumed to be roughly uniform across donors in the presence/absence analyses, though that assumption may not hold. Because some donors lacked HLA typing at each locus, the association tests relied only on the typed subset. At a false discovery rate of 0.05, a later analysis linked 16,951 TCR beta sequences to specific HLA alleles. In an earlier analysis of approximately 590 of the donors, most TCR beta V segments appeared in productive rearrangements about 87% or about 30% of the time, broadly matching IMGT annotations. Several of the top co-occurrence clusters appeared to be linked to parvovirus B19, influenza, CMV and Epstein-Barr virus, according to a later analysis. Compared with the approximately 670-donor mean, donors in an Asian-associated ancestry cluster had fewer N-insertions in productive TCRs, according to a later genetic analysis. The cohort was sequenced for TCR beta chains only, and without alpha or paired-chain data the features that could be detected were limited. A few of the identified cytomegalovirus-associated TCR beta chains were confirmed in vitro to be specific for cytomegalovirus antigens. When HLA alleles, especially DR and DQ, strongly co-occurred, attributing TCR associations to individual alleles was difficult.

The cohort comprised 670 or so healthy bone marrow donors. At the time of sampling, every cohort member was nominally healthy, though immune exposures that went unrecorded were likely present. The donor was CMV seronegative and was included in the group of over 300 seronegative cohort members. Each donor provided a peripheral blood sample, and peripheral blood mononuclear cells were used for TCR beta sequencing. Genomic DNA extraction from the blood cell samples was performed with the Qiagen DNeasy Blood Extraction Kit. A note on this clone: Its antigen remains unidentified. No much larger clone exists at a distance of one base, and base qualities are not known.

Source material: PBMCs. This receptor was taken from a woman aged 25 to 39 in good health and CMV-seronegative. The chain uses TRBV6-1 and TRBJ1-1, with 8 bases matching TRBD1. The sequenced DNA: TGTGCCAGCAGTGATCGGGCAGGGGGCGACACTGAAGCTTTCTTT. This gives the protein CASSDRAGGDTEAFF.